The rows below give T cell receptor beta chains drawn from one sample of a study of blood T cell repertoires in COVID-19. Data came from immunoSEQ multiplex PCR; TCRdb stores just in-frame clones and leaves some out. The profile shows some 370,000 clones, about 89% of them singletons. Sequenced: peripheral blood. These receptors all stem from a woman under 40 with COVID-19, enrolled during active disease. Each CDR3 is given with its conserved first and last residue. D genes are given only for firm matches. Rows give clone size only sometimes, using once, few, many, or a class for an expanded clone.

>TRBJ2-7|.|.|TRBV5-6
CASSLGLTGALGGYEQYF
TGTGCCAGCAGCTTGGGGCTCACCGGGGCTTTGGGAGGCTACGAGCAGTACTTC
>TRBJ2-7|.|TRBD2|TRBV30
CALTSGYYEQYF
TGTGCCCTGACTAGCGGCTACTACGAGCAGTACTTC
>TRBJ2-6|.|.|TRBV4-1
CASSQVPGLRSGANVLTF
TGCGCCAGCAGCCAAGTCCCGGGTCTGCGCTCTGGGGCCAACGTCCTGACTTTC
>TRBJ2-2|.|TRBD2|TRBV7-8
CASSSPRLAGETGELFF
TGTGCCAGCAGCTCCCCCCGATTAGCGGGAGAAACCGGGGAGCTGTTTTTT
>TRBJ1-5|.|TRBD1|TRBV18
CASSPGQGANQPQHF
TGTGCCAGCTCACCAGGACAGGGGGCTAATCAGCCCCAGCATTTT
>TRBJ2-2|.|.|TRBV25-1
CASSDERESVTGELFF
TGTGCCAGCAGTGATGAACGGGAGTCGGTCACCGGGGAGCTGTTTTTT
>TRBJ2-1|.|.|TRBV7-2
CASSLEGLANNEQFF
TGTGCCAGCAGCTTAGAAGGGCTAGCGAACAATGAGCAGTTCTTC
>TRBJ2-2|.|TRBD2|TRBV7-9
CASSLTSGRSGELFF
TGTGCCAGCAGCCTCACTAGCGGGAGATCCGGGGAGCTGTTTTTT
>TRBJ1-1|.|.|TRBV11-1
CASSPGSWYTEAFF
TGTGCCAGCAGCCCGGGATCATGGTACACTGAAGCTTTCTTT
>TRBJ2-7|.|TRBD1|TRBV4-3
CASSRDRDALSYEQYF
TGCGCCAGCAGCCGGGACAGGGACGCCCTCTCCTACGAGCAGTACTTC
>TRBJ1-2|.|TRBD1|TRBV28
CASSSDRGRYGYTF
TGTGCCAGCAGTTCCGACAGGGGACGCTATGGCTACACCTTC
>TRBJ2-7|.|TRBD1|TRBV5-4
CASSGGTGWFGEQYF
TGTGCCAGCAGCGGGGGGACAGGGTGGTTCGGGGAGCAGTACTTC
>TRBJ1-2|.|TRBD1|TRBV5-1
CASSLAHTGGASWRGYTF
TGCGCCAGCAGCTTGGCCCATACAGGGGGCGCATCATGGCGGGGCTACACCTTC
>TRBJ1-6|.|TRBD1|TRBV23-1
CASSLPQGDSYSPLHF
TGCGCCAGCAGTCTCCCCCAGGGGGACAGTTATTCACCCCTCCACTTT
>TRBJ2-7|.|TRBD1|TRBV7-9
CASSLGLQGADDEQYF
TGTGCCAGCAGCTTAGGCCTACAGGGGGCTGACGACGAGCAGTACTTC
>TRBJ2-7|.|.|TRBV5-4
CASSYRGGSYEQYF
TGTGCCAGCAGCTACAGGGGGGGCTCCTACGAGCAGTACTTC
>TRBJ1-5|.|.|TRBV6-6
CASSLQGYSNQPQHF
TGTGCCAGCAGTCTACAGGGATATAGCAATCAGCCCCAGCATTTT
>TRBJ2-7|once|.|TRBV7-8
CASSPDRGEQYF
TGTGCCAGCAGCCCGGACAGAGGCGAGCAGTACTTC
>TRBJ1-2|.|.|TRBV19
CASSPGVYGYTF
TGTGCCAGTAGCCCCGGGGTTTATGGCTACACCTTC
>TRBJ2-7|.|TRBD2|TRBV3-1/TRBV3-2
CASSQDGTSYEQYF
TGTGCCAGCAGCCAAGATGGGACTAGCTACGAGCAGTACTTC
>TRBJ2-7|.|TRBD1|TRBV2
CASSRGTGSYEQYF
TGTGCCAGCAGCAGGGGGACAGGGAGTTACGAGCAGTACTTC
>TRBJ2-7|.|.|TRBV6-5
CASWRRTGNEQYF
TGTGCCAGCTGGAGGAGGACTGGGAACGAGCAGTACTTC
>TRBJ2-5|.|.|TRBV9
CASSVGGSGYGEETQYF
TGTGCCAGCAGCGTCGGCGGTTCGGGGTATGGGGAAGAGACCCAGTACTTC
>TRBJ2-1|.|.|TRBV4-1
CASSQVGGGPHNEQFF
TGCGCCAGCAGCCAAGTGGGGGGAGGACCTCACAATGAGCAGTTCTTC
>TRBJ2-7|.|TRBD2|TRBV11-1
CASSPLLAGLYEQYF
TGTGCCAGCAGCCCGTTACTAGCGGGATTGTACGAGCAGTACTTC
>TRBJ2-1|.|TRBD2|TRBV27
CASSSGRLAGNNEQFF
TGTGCCAGCAGTTCCGGGAGACTAGCGGGAAACAATGAGCAGTTCTTC
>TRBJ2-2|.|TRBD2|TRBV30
CAWTGGRRDTGELFF
TGTGCCTGGACAGGCGGGAGGAGAGACACCGGGGAGCTGTTTTTT
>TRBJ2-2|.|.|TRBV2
CASSLINTGELFF
TGTGCCAGCAGCTTAATTAACACCGGGGAGCTGTTTTTT
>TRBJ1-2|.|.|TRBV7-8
CASSLPRQAANLVQGYTF
TGTGCCAGCAGCTTACCCCGACAGGCAGCTAACTTGGTTCAAGGCTACACCTTC
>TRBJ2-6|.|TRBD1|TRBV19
CASSNRDRAGNVLTF
TGTGCCAGTAGTAACAGGGACAGGGCTGGCAACGTCCTGACTTTC
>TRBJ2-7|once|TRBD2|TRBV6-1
CASSEAGTSKDF
TGTGCCAGCAGTGAAGCGGGGACTAGCAAGGACTTC
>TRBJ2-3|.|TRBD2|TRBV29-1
CSVSSGPITDTQYF
TGCAGCGTCTCTAGCGGGCCCATCACAGATACGCAGTATTTT
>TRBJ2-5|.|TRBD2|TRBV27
CASSPSGRRAQYF
TGTGCCAGCAGTCCTAGCGGGAGGAGGGCCCAGTACTTC
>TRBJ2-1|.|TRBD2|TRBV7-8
CASSLGTSGFDEQFF
TGTGCCAGCAGCTTAGGGACTAGCGGGTTCGATGAGCAGTTCTTC
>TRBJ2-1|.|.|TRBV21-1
CASSKGDRRRSYNEQFF
TGTGCCAGCAGCAAAGGGGACAGGAGACGCTCCTACAATGAGCAGTTCTTC
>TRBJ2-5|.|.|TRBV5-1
CASSLTIPETQYF
TGCGCCAGCAGCTTAACAATCCCAGAGACCCAGTACTTC
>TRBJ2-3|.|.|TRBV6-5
CATTRAGADTQYF
TGTGCCACCACCAGAGCAGGGGCGGATACGCAGTATTTT
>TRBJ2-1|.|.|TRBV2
CASSEALLGGTYNEQFF
TGTGCCAGCAGTGAAGCGCTTCTGGGGGGTACCTACAATGAGCAGTTCTTC
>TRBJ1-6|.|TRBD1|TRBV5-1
CASSPGTGQGDSPLHF
TGCGCCAGCAGCCCGGGTACGGGACAGGGCGATTCACCCCTCCACTTT
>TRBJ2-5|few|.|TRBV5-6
CASSASDTQETQYF
TGTGCCAGCAGCGCTAGCGACACCCAAGAGACCCAGTACTTC
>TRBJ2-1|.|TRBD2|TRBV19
CASSIQTSGYNEQFF
TGTGCCAGTAGTATCCAGACTAGCGGCTACAATGAGCAGTTCTTC
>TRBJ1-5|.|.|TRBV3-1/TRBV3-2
CASSPDCPSNQPQHF
TGTGCCAGCAGCCCGGACTGTCCTAGCAATCAGCCCCAGCATTTT
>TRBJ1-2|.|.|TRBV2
CASSEFSNYGYTF
TGTGCCAGCAGTGAGTTTAGTAACTATGGCTACACCTTC
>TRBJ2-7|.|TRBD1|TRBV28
CASSLGPGQGISYEQYF
TGTGCCAGCAGTTTGGGACCGGGACAGGGGATCTCCTACGAGCAGTACTTC
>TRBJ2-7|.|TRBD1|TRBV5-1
CASGSTDRGPGEQYF
TGCGCCAGCGGATCCACGGACAGGGGGCCTGGCGAGCAGTACTTC
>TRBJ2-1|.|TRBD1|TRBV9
CASSVGRGRNEQFF
TGTGCCAGCAGCGTAGGAAGGGGGCGCAATGAGCAGTTCTTC
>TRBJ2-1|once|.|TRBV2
CASGSYNEQFF
TGTGCCAGCGGGAGTTACAATGAGCAGTTCTTC
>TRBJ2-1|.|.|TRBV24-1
CATSDQRQGGNEQFF
TGTGCCACCAGTGACCAAAGGCAGGGGGGAAATGAGCAGTTCTTC
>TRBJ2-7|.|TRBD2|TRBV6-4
CASSDARLADTYEQYF
TGTGCCAGCAGTGACGCCCGACTAGCGGATACCTACGAGCAGTACTTC
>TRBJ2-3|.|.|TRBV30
CAWSVHGGPTDTQYF
TGTGCCTGGAGTGTACACGGGGGGCCCACAGATACGCAGTATTTT
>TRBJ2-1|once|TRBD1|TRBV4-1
CASSQEKDRAYNEQFF
TGCGCCAGCAGCCAAGAAAAGGACAGGGCGTACAATGAGCAGTTCTTC
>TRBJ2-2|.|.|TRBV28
CASRLGTHTGELFF
TGTGCCAGCAGGCTCGGGACACACACCGGGGAGCTGTTTTTT
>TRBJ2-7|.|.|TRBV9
CASSGSVGPSYEQYF
TGTGCCAGCAGCGGTTCCGTGGGGCCCTCTTACGAGCAGTACTTC